The clone carrying this TCR beta chain turned up a few times. Its cognate antigen is unknown. This sample was included in a study of response to subunit inactivated influenza vaccine. Study results and limitations: Each seasonal influenza vaccination recruits few new T cells, the authors suggested.

A single record per CDR3 protein comes from TCRdb applying MiXCR to the RT-PCR reads. The repertoire consists of hundreds of thousands of distinct CDR3 sequences, with approximately 13% occurring once and the leading ten covering 5.5% to 8%. The CDR3 runs to 17 residues. Germline lookup yields CDR1 SGHKS and CDR2 YYEKEE (reference sequence). V was shortened by 4 bases and J by 0 bases, with 18 bases between the two germline ends. This sequence originates from a man aged 50 to 60 who received an inactivated influenza vaccine. The rearrangement uses TRBV5-5 and TRBJ2-3; D remains unclear. Sequenced material: PBMCs from blood, taken roughly 15 days before vaccination. The CDR3 protein is CASSRINSIPSTDTQYF. CDR3 bases: TGTGCCAGCAGCCGCATAAATAGCATACCGAGCACAGATACGCAGTATTTT.